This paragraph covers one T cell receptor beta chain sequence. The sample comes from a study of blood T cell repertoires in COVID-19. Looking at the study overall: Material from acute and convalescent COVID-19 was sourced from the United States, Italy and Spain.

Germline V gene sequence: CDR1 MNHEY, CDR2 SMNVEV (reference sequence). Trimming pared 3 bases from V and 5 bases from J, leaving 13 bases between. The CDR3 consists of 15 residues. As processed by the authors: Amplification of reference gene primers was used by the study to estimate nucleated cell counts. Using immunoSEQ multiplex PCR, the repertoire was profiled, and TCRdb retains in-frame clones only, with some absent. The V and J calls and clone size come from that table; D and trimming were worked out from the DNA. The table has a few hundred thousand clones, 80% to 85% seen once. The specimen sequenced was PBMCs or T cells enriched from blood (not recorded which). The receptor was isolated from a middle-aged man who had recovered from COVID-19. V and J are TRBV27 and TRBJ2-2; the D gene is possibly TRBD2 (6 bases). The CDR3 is CASSLEGEGTGELFF. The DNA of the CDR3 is TGTGCCAGCAGTTTGGAGGGAGAGGGTACCGGGGAGCTGTTTTTT.